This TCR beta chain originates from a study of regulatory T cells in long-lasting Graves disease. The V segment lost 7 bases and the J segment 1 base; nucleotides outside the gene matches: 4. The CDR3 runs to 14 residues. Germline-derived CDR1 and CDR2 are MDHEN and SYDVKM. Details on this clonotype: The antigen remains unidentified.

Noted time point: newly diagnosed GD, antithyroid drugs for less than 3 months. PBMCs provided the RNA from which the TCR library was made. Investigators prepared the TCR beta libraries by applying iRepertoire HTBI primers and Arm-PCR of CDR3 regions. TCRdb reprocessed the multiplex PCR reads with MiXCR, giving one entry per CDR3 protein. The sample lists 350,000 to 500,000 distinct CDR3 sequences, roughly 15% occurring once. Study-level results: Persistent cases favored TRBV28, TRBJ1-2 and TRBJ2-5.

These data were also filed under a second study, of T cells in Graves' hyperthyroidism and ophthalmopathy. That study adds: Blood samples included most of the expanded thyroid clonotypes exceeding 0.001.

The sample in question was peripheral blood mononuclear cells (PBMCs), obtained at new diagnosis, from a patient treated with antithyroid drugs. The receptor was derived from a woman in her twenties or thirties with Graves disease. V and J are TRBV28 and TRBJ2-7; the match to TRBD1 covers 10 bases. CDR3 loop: CASKAGQGSYEQYF. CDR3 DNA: TGTGCCAGCAAGGCGGGACAGGGGTCCTACGAGCAGTACTTC.